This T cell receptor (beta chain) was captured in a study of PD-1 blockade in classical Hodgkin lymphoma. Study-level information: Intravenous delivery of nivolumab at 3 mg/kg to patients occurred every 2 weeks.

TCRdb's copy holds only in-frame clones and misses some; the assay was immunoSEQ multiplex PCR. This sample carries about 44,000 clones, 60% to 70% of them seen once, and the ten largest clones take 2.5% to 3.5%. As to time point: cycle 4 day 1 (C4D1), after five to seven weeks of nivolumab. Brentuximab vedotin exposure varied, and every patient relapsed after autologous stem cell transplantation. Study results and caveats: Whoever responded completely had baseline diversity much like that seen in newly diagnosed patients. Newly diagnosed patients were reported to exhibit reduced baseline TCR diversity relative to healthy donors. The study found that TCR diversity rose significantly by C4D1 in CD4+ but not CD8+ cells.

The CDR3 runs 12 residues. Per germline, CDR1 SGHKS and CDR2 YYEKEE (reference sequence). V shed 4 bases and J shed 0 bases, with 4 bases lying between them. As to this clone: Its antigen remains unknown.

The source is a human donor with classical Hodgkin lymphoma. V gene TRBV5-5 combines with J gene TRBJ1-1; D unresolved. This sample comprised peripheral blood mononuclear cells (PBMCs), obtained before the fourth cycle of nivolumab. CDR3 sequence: CASSNLNTEAFF. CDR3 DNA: TGTGCCAGCAGCAACCTGAACACTGAAGCTTTCTTT.